This T cell receptor (beta chain) was recovered during a study of T cell repertoires in cytomegalovirus infection. Whole-study context: The authors used CMV epitopes that were HLA-C-restricted (recently identified) and HLA-B-restricted (well studied). CMV infection and matching HLA type were both indicated by public TCR beta signatures. General study results and limits: It was HLA-C-restricted CMV-specific TCR beta clonotypes that dominated the response ex vivo. Pooled public TCR beta family frequency picked out CMV carriers with the relevant HLA.

TCRdb processed the reads anew with MiXCR; each CDR3 protein has one entry. This table has approximately 910,000 distinct CDR3 sequences, 30% to 40% appearing once. Only a few counts were recorded for this clonotype. The target antigen is unknown. CDR3 length: 15 amino acids. Trimming cost V 5 bases and J 3 bases, with 16 bases left between them. The germline V gene encodes CDR1 MNHEY and CDR2 SMNVEV (reference sequence). The rearrangement uses TRBV27 and TRBJ1-1; TRBD1 is a possible D gene (5 bases). Sequenced material: cultured CD8+ T cells from PBMCs, taken from culture after CMV antigen stimulation. This receptor was obtained from a human donor in good health (CMV status not recorded). Some clones in this sample may be carry-over from other donors' samples. In nucleotides, the CDR3 is TGTGCCAGCAGTAAGGTAGGACACAAGTACACTGAAGCTTTCTTT. Amino acid sequence: CASSKVGHKYTEAFF.